A selection of T cell receptor beta chains follows, all from one sample in a study of blood T cells in healthy people across ages. TCRdb re-called the 5' RACE reads through MiXCR, storing one row per CDR3 protein. The sample carries about 830,000 distinct CDR3 sequences, less than 80% recorded once. The sequencing input was blood. The receptor set was obtained from a young man in good health. Each CDR3 is given with its conserved first and last residue. The D gene is left open where the match is weak. Size is omitted from some rows. Given values are once, few, many or a class for expanded clones.

d_gene: TRBD1; j_gene: TRBJ2-4; abundance: -; v_gene: TRBV28; CDR3aa: CASTRVGQGTKNIQYF; CDR3nt: TGTGCCAGCACCCGGGTGGGACAGGGGACCAAAAACATTCAGTACTTC
d_gene: -; j_gene: TRBJ1-4; abundance: -; v_gene: TRBV7-2; CDR3aa: CASSRETVDEKLFF; CDR3nt: TGTGCCAGCAGCAGAGAAACTGTGGATGAAAAACTGTTTTTT
d_gene: TRBD2; j_gene: TRBJ2-1; abundance: few; v_gene: TRBV6-2/TRBV6-3; CDR3aa: CASSLGLAGTSEQFF; CDR3nt: TGTGCCAGCAGTTTGGGACTAGCGGGTACGAGTGAGCAGTTCTTC
d_gene: TRBD1; j_gene: TRBJ2-2; abundance: -; v_gene: TRBV10-3; CDR3aa: CANRGQGGTGELFF; CDR3nt: TGTGCCAACCGTGGACAGGGTGGGACCGGGGAGCTGTTTTTT
d_gene: -; j_gene: TRBJ2-3; abundance: -; v_gene: TRBV4-2; CDR3aa: CASSQELLTPDTQYF; CDR3nt: TGTGCCAGCAGCCAAGAATTACTTACTCCAGATACGCAGTATTTT
d_gene: -; j_gene: TRBJ2-1; abundance: few; v_gene: TRBV4-3; CDR3aa: CASSQGNIGSEQFF; CDR3nt: TGCGCCAGCAGCCAAGGGAACATCGGGAGTGAGCAGTTCTTC
d_gene: TRBD2; j_gene: TRBJ2-7; abundance: few; v_gene: TRBV20-1; CDR3aa: CSASSSTSGGYEQYF; CDR3nt: TGCAGTGCTTCCTCCTCGACTAGCGGGGGCTACGAGCAGTACTTC
d_gene: TRBD1; j_gene: TRBJ2-5; abundance: -; v_gene: TRBV5-6; CDR3aa: CASSDRVKETQYF; CDR3nt: TGTGCCAGCAGCGACAGGGTAAAAGAGACCCAGTACTTC
d_gene: -; j_gene: TRBJ2-7; abundance: few; v_gene: TRBV7-2; CDR3aa: CASSGGQGWYEQYF; CDR3nt: TGTGCCAGCAGCGGAGGTCAGGGTTGGTACGAGCAGTACTTC
d_gene: -; j_gene: TRBJ1-2; abundance: -; v_gene: TRBV5-1; CDR3aa: CASTIREDQGGYTF; CDR3nt: TGCGCCAGCACCATAAGGGAGGATCAAGGTGGCTACACCTTC
d_gene: -; j_gene: TRBJ2-3; abundance: many; v_gene: TRBV12-3/TRBV12-4; CDR3aa: CASSFDRTTDTQYF; CDR3nt: TGTGCCAGCAGTTTTGACAGGACAACAGATACGCAGTATTTT
d_gene: -; j_gene: TRBJ2-3; abundance: -; v_gene: TRBV4-3; CDR3aa: CASSLSRAQAGLDTQYF; CDR3nt: TGCGCCAGCAGCCTAAGCCGCGCTCAGGCCGGGTTAGATACGCAGTATTTT
d_gene: -; j_gene: TRBJ1-5; abundance: -; v_gene: TRBV20-1; CDR3aa: CSAPPRGRQNQPQHF; CDR3nt: TGCAGTGCTCCTCCTAGGGGTAGGCAGAATCAGCCCCAGCATTTT
d_gene: TRBD2; j_gene: TRBJ2-3; abundance: many; v_gene: TRBV20-1; CDR3aa: CSASGASGGVDTQYF; CDR3nt: TGCAGTGCTAGTGGGGCTAGCGGGGGGGTTGATACGCAGTATTTT
d_gene: -; j_gene: TRBJ2-3; abundance: once; v_gene: TRBV27; CDR3aa: CASSRPYRDTQYF; CDR3nt: TGTGCCAGCAGTCGCCCCTATCGGGATACGCAGTATTTT
d_gene: -; j_gene: TRBJ2-1; abundance: few; v_gene: TRBV10-3; CDR3aa: CAISEQAPGSYNEQFF; CDR3nt: TGTGCCATCAGTGAGCAAGCCCCCGGATCCTACAATGAGCAGTTCTTC
d_gene: -; j_gene: TRBJ2-7; abundance: few; v_gene: TRBV29-1; CDR3aa: CSVRTGGTGLYEQYF; CDR3nt: TGCAGCGTCCGAACGGGAGGGACAGGGTTATACGAGCAGTACTTC
d_gene: TRBD1; j_gene: TRBJ1-4; abundance: few; v_gene: TRBV2; CDR3aa: CASSPGQLYEKLFF; CDR3nt: TGTGCCAGCAGTCCGGGACAGCTTTATGAAAAACTGTTTTTT
d_gene: -; j_gene: TRBJ2-7; abundance: -; v_gene: TRBV9; CDR3aa: CASSVGEGANYEQYF; CDR3nt: TGTGCCAGCAGCGTAGGAGAGGGCGCGAATTACGAGCAGTACTTC
d_gene: -; j_gene: TRBJ2-7; abundance: once; v_gene: TRBV9; CDR3aa: CASSVATGQYNEQYF; CDR3nt: TGTGCCAGCAGCGTAGCTACTGGACAGTACAATGAGCAGTACTTC
d_gene: TRBD2; j_gene: TRBJ2-5; abundance: -; v_gene: TRBV7-6; CDR3aa: CASSSGGRLYQETQYF; CDR3nt: TGTGCCAGCAGCTCGGGCGGGAGACTCTACCAAGAGACCCAGTACTTC
d_gene: TRBD1; j_gene: TRBJ2-7; abundance: -; v_gene: TRBV3-1; CDR3aa: CASSPRRQGGDEQYF; CDR3nt: TGTGCCAGCAGCCCCCGTCGACAGGGGGGCGACGAGCAGTACTTC
d_gene: TRBD2; j_gene: TRBJ2-3; abundance: many; v_gene: TRBV20-1; CDR3aa: CSATSGGAIPSTDTQYF; CDR3nt: TGCAGTGCTACTAGCGGGGGGGCCATTCCGAGCACAGATACGCAGTATTTT
d_gene: TRBD2; j_gene: TRBJ2-3; abundance: -; v_gene: TRBV7-2; CDR3aa: CASSPGLGTRSWEQYF; CDR3nt: TGTGCCAGCAGCCCCGGGTTAGGGACTAGGAGCTGGGAGCAGTATTTT
d_gene: -; j_gene: TRBJ2-1; abundance: -; v_gene: TRBV10-3; CDR3aa: CAISESNREAGEQFF; CDR3nt: TGTGCCATCAGTGAGTCGAACAGGGAAGCTGGCGAGCAGTTCTTC
d_gene: -; j_gene: TRBJ1-6; abundance: -; v_gene: TRBV2; CDR3aa: CASMGPENSPLHF; CDR3nt: TGTGCCAGCATGGGTCCAGAGAATTCACCCCTCCACTTT
d_gene: -; j_gene: TRBJ2-1; abundance: -; v_gene: TRBV20-1; CDR3aa: CSASGEGEVNEQFF; CDR3nt: TGCAGTGCTAGCGGTGAGGGGGAAGTCAATGAGCAGTTCTTC
d_gene: -; j_gene: TRBJ2-1; abundance: -; v_gene: TRBV9; CDR3aa: CASSVGTPSYNEQFF; CDR3nt: TGTGCCAGCAGCGTCGGGACTCCTTCCTACAATGAGCAGTTCTTC
d_gene: TRBD1; j_gene: TRBJ2-7; abundance: -; v_gene: TRBV7-9; CDR3aa: CASSFSGTGAYEQYF; CDR3nt: TGTGCCAGCAGCTTTAGCGGGACAGGGGCCTACGAGCAGTACTTC
d_gene: TRBD1; j_gene: TRBJ1-2; abundance: -; v_gene: TRBV29-1; CDR3aa: CSVMITDRGSGYTF; CDR3nt: TGCAGCGTCATGATAACTGACAGGGGATCTGGCTACACCTTC
d_gene: -; j_gene: TRBJ2-1; abundance: -; v_gene: TRBV11-2; CDR3aa: CALEGGNEQFF; CDR3nt: TGTGCCCTTGAGGGTGGGAATGAGCAGTTCTTC
d_gene: -; j_gene: TRBJ2-1; abundance: few; v_gene: TRBV4-2; CDR3aa: CASSQDGSSQTVSYNEQFF; CDR3nt: TGTGCCAGCAGCCAAGACGGTAGCAGCCAAACTGTCTCCTACAATGAGCAGTTCTTC
d_gene: TRBD1; j_gene: TRBJ1-2; abundance: -; v_gene: TRBV27; CDR3aa: CASSARGRNYGYTF; CDR3nt: TGTGCCAGCAGTGCCAGGGGGCGAAACTATGGCTACACCTTC
d_gene: -; j_gene: TRBJ2-1; abundance: -; v_gene: TRBV28; CDR3aa: CASTLRVYNEQFF; CDR3nt: TGTGCCAGCACCTTACGGGTTTACAATGAGCAGTTCTTC
d_gene: -; j_gene: TRBJ1-2; abundance: -; v_gene: TRBV6-6; CDR3aa: CASSEPTVGGYTF; CDR3nt: TGTGCCAGCAGCGAGCCCACAGTGGGTGGCTACACCTTC
d_gene: -; j_gene: TRBJ2-7; abundance: few; v_gene: TRBV27; CDR3aa: CASSLNRASYEQYF; CDR3nt: TGTGCCAGCAGTTTAAACAGGGCATCCTACGAGCAGTACTTC
d_gene: -; j_gene: TRBJ2-1; abundance: -; v_gene: TRBV10-3; CDR3aa: CASRGGQENEQFF; CDR3nt: TGTGCCTCCAGGGGCGGGCAAGAGAATGAGCAGTTCTTC
d_gene: -; j_gene: TRBJ2-7; abundance: -; v_gene: TRBV6-1; CDR3aa: CASSEFRGVDEQYF; CDR3nt: TGTGCCAGCAGTGAATTCAGGGGTGTCGACGAGCAGTACTTC
d_gene: TRBD2; j_gene: TRBJ2-3; abundance: -; v_gene: TRBV6-6; CDR3aa: CASSSRAGGTQYF; CDR3nt: TGTGCCAGCAGTTCCCGAGCGGGGGGTACGCAGTATTTT
d_gene: TRBD2; j_gene: TRBJ2-7; abundance: -; v_gene: TRBV7-2; CDR3aa: CASSLAGGAQNEQYF; CDR3nt: TGTGCCAGCAGCTTAGCCGGGGGGGCGCAGAACGAGCAGTACTTC
d_gene: -; j_gene: TRBJ2-1; abundance: -; v_gene: TRBV20-1; CDR3aa: CSARVAQSSYNEQFF; CDR3nt: TGCAGTGCTAGAGTCGCGCAGTCCTCCTACAATGAGCAGTTCTTC
d_gene: -; j_gene: TRBJ2-3; abundance: -; v_gene: TRBV29-1; CDR3aa: CSVEELAGKRGPDTQYF; CDR3nt: TGCAGCGTTGAAGAACTTGCGGGGAAAAGGGGCCCAGATACGCAGTATTTT